Listed here are 31 T cell receptor beta chains from one sample, sequenced in a study of T cell responses to AZD1222 COVID-19 vaccine (dated by TCRdb to the early 2020s). Libraries were built with the immunoSEQ multiplex PCR assay. TCRdb took over this immuneACCESS table, retaining in-frame rearrangements with V and J assigned. Such tables are incomplete; in checked studies, under half of the missing clones stem from an unresolved V gene, and the remainder is unexplained. The sample profile shows about 88,000 clones; approximately 88% of them were found once. Together, the top ten hold around 2% of the sample. The sample's time point label, in plain terms: baseline before first vaccination. The specimen comprised peripheral blood, sampled on day 0 of AZD1222 vaccination. Receptors were obtained from an adult in good health.

The chain carries TRBV30 and TRBJ1-2; TRBD1 is a possible D gene (6 bases). Germline values: CDR1 GTSNPN, CDR2 SVGIG (reference sequence). This CDR3 spans 12 amino acids. Trimming shortened V by 2 bases and J by 4 bases, and 8 bases separated the two germline ends. The CDR3 is CAWSRGSYGYTF. The CDR3 nucleotides read TGTGCCTGGAGTAGGGGGTCCTATGGCTACACCTTC.

The chain is built from TRBV7-2 and TRBJ2-5; D is possibly TRBD1 (5 bases). Germline V lookup: CDR1 SGHTA, CDR2 FQGNSA. The length of the CDR3 is 13 residues. Trimming removed 7 bases at V and 1 base at J, with 10 bases between. For the CDR3, the DNA is TGTGCCAGCAACGTACAGGTCCAAGAGACCCAGTACTTC. This gives the protein CASNVQVQETQYF.

This rearrangement joins TRBV6-5 to TRBJ2-7; 9 bases match TRBD1. Losses at the gene ends were 5 bases for V and 1 base for J; bases not matched to a gene: 3. Germline assignment: CDR1 MNHEY and CDR2 SVGAGI. CDR3 length: 14 residues. The CDR3 loop reads CASSPGQGSYEQYF. CDR3 coding DNA: TGTGCCAGCAGTCCGGGACAGGGTTCCTACGAGCAGTACTTC.

The chain recombines TRBV7-9 with TRBJ1-3, with no clear D. Trimming took off 5 bases at V and 0 bases at J, with 14 bases between the two ends. Germline-derived CDR1 and CDR2 are SEHNR and FQNEAQ (reference sequence). This CDR3 has 16 residues. The CDR3 region is CASSLRHRDSGNTIYF. CDR3 bases: TGTGCCAGCAGCCTAAGGCACCGGGACTCTGGAAACACCATATATTTT. Combining the CDR3 with reference TRBV7-9 and TRBJ1-3 gives the whole variable domain DTGVSQNPRHKITKRGQNVTFRCDPISEHNRLYWYRQTLGQGPEFLTYFQNEAQLEKSRLLSDRFSAERPKGSFSTLEIQRTEQGDSAMYLCASSLRHRDSGNTIYFGEGSWLTVV.

The chain links TRBV30 to TRBJ2-1; D perhaps matches TRBD2 (5 bases). The V gene lost 1 base and the J gene lost 8 bases, with 15 bases spanning the gap. This CDR3 spans 14 amino acids. Germline V gene lookup returns CDR1 GTSNPN and CDR2 SVGIG (reference sequence). This CDR3 reads CAWSDGLVLDEQFF. The CDR3 DNA follows: TGTGCCTGGAGTGACGGACTCGTTTTAGATGAGCAGTTCTTC.

This sequence joins TRBV23-1 and TRBJ1-5; no reliable D call. TRBV23-1 is designated an ORF whose function remains uncertain. This CDR3 region has 18 residues. Trimming pared 0 bases from V and 3 bases from J, leaving 18 bases between. For the CDR3, the DNA is TGCGCCAGCAGTCAATCAGGTCAAGGGCCCCCTGCCAATCAGCCCCAGCATTTT. Its translation is CASSQSGQGPPANQPQHF.

This chain connects TRBV4-3 to TRBJ2-3; 9 bases map to TRBD2. Germline V gene sequence: CDR1 LGHNA, CDR2 YSLEER. The ends lost 3 bases at V and 2 bases at J; junction bases unmatched: 6. CDR3 length: 16 amino acids. CDR3 DNA: TGCGCCAGCAGCCAGCAGCGGGGGGCCGACACAGATACGCAGTATTTT. Amino acids: CASSQQRGADTDTQYF.

On this clone itself: Other DNA sequences within the sample encode an identical CDR3. The V gene is TRBV9, the J gene TRBJ1-1; D is possibly TRBD1 (6 bases). Germline V gene sequence: CDR1 SGDLS, CDR2 YYNGEE. Trimming took off 0 bases at V and 0 bases at J, with 9 bases between the two ends. The CDR3 length is 15 residues. The CDR3 loop reads CASSVGGQMNTEAFF. DNA of the CDR3: TGTGCCAGCAGCGTAGGGGGACAAATGAACACTGAAGCTTTCTTT.

V is TRBV30 and J is TRBJ1-6; D is unclear. CDR1 is GTSNPN, CDR2 SVGIG, per germline (reference sequence). Trimming took 1 base from V and 4 from J, leaving 5 bases between them. CDR3 length: 13 residues. Here the CDR3 reads CAWSEQYNSPLHF. The CDR3 coding sequence is TGTGCCTGGAGTGAGCAGTATAATTCACCCCTCCACTTT.

This clone was seen only once. This chain links TRBV19 with TRBJ1-3, with no clear D. Trimming cost V 3 bases and J 3 bases, with 18 bases left between them. This CDR3 has 17 amino acids. CDR1 LNHDA and CDR2 SQIVND come from the germline V gene (reference sequence). The CDR3 sequence is CASSMNHPDEGGNTIYF. In DNA form, the CDR3 reads TGTGCCAGTAGTATGAATCATCCCGATGAAGGTGGAAACACCATATATTTT. The full variable domain, in which reference TRBV19 and TRBJ1-3 provide the parts outside the CDR3, is DGGITQSPKYLFRKEGQNVTLSCEQNLNHDAMYWYRQDPGQGLRLIYYSQIVNDFQKGDIAEGYSVSREKKESFPLTVTSAQKNPTAFYLCASSMNHPDEGGNTIYFGEGSWLTVV.

The V and J genes are TRBV19 and TRBJ1-2; TRBD1 aligns across 7 bases. The J segment lost 0 bases and the V segment lost 9 bases, leaving 7 bases of the junction unmatched. Per the germline V gene, CDR1 is LNHDA and CDR2 is SQIVND (reference sequence). The CDR3 covers 14 residues. The CDR3 loop is CASHYRGSNYGYTF. The DNA for the CDR3 is TGTGCCAGCCACTACAGGGGATCTAACTATGGCTACACCTTC. The whole variable domain, filled in from reference TRBV19 and TRBJ1-2, reads DGGITQSPKYLFRKEGQNVTLSCEQNLNHDAMYWYRQDPGQGLRLIYYSQIVNDFQKGDIAEGYSVSREKKESFPLTVTSAQKNPTAFYLCASHYRGSNYGYTFGSGTRLTVV.

The V gene is TRBV9, the J gene TRBJ2-1, with D hard to call. This CDR3 spans 14 amino acids. Germline V CDR1 and CDR2: SGDLS, YYNGEE. The ends were cut back, 4 bases at V and 0 bases at J, with 8 bases in the middle. The CDR3 sequence: CASSLESSYNEQFF. The CDR3 DNA follows: TGTGCCAGCAGCCTCGAGAGCTCCTACAATGAGCAGTTCTTC.

This sequence joins TRBV7-6 and TRBJ2-7; TRBD1 matches at 7 bases. The CDR3 extends over 17 amino acids. CDR1 and CDR2 from the germline V gene are SGHVS and FNYEAQ. J lost 4 bases, V lost 5 bases, and 17 bases had no gene match. This CDR3 is CASSPRSSRDRTYEQYF. In DNA, the CDR3 is TGTGCCAGCAGCCCCCGAAGTTCCCGGGACAGAACATACGAGCAGTACTTC.

The chain has TRBV30 and TRBJ2-5, with D tentatively TRBD1 or TRBD2 (5 bases each). This CDR3 comprises 13 residues. Trimming took 2 bases from V and 5 from J, leaving 12 bases between them. The germline V gene has CDR1 GTSNPN and CDR2 SVGIG (reference sequence). Written as DNA, the CDR3 is TGTGCCTGGAGTTTTGGGGGAGCGGAGACCCAGTACTTC. Its protein is CAWSFGGAETQYF.

This chain joins TRBV6-5 and TRBJ2-1; D gene unclear. The CDR3 totals 14 residues. Trimming took off 4 bases at V and 8 bases at J, with 15 bases between the two ends. Germline V lookup: CDR1 MNHEY, CDR2 SVGAGI. This chain's CDR3 is CASSLSPLQDEQFF. The CDR3 DNA follows: TGTGCCAGCAGTTTAAGCCCGTTACAAGATGAGCAGTTCTTC.

V gene TRBV7-3 combines with J gene TRBJ1-2; weak D call: TRBD1 (5 bases). Germline CDR1 reads SGHTA; CDR2 reads FQGTGA. Trimming removed 2 bases from V and 3 bases from J, with 13 bases in between. The CDR3 is 15 amino acids. Here the CDR3 reads CASSLGGGTYYGYTF. The CDR3 DNA sequence: TGTGCCAGCAGCTTAGGCGGGGGAACTTACTATGGCTACACCTTC.

The genes are TRBV12-5 and TRBJ2-1; D uncertain. The V gene lost 0 bases and the J gene lost 9 bases, with 9 bases spanning the gap. Germline CDR1 and CDR2: LGHNT and FRNRAP. This CDR3 spans 13 amino acids. The CDR3 DNA follows: TGTGCTAGTGGTTTGGTACGTTCAGGTGAGCAGTTCTTC. It is translated as CASGLVRSGEQFF.

V and J are TRBV5-4 and TRBJ2-2; D unresolved. Germline V lookup: CDR1 SGHNT, CDR2 YYREEE (reference sequence). V was shortened by 0 bases and J by 9 bases, with 12 bases between the two germline ends. The length of the CDR3 is 14 residues. The CDR3 bases are TGTGCCAGCAGCTTGGCCGGAAAGGGTAGGGAGCTGTTTTTT. The encoded protein is CASSLAGKGRELFF. Together with reference TRBV5-4 and TRBJ2-2, the CDR3 gives the full variable domain: ETGVTQSPTHLIKTRGQQVTLRCSSQSGHNTVSWYQQALGQGPQFIFQYYREEENGRGNFPPRFSGLQFPNYSSELNVNALELDDSALYLCASSLAGKGRELFFGEGSRLTVL.

Only a few counts were recorded for this clone. This sample includes further DNA sequences coding for the same CDR3. The chain joins TRBV2 to TRBJ1-6, with D perhaps TRBD1 (5 bases). The CDR3 spans 16 residues. Germline CDR1 is SNHLY and CDR2 is FYNNEI. V was shortened by 3 bases and J by 4 bases, with 13 bases between the two germline ends. The CDR3 spells CASSDPGTAYNSPLHF. CDR3 coding DNA: TGTGCCAGCAGTGACCCCGGGACTGCGTATAATTCACCCCTCCACTTT.

V and J are TRBV5-4 and TRBJ2-3; D possibly corresponds to TRBD2 (5 bases). The CDR3 is 17 residues long. Trimming cost V 4 bases and J 2 bases, with 20 bases left between them. Per germline, CDR1 SGHNT and CDR2 YYREEE (reference sequence). The CDR3 region has the DNA TGTGCCAGCAGCGCAGCAGAGATGGGAGTTGACACAGATACGCAGTATTTT. As protein: CASSAAEMGVDTDTQYF.

The chain employs TRBV25-1 and TRBJ1-3; TRBD1 matches 9 bases. V shed 4 bases and J 1 base; nucleotides not matched to a gene: 5. The CDR3 consists of 16 residues. Per germline, CDR1 MGHDK and CDR2 SYGVNS. The CDR3 here is CASSGPGTGSGNTIYF. The DNA for the CDR3 is TGTGCCAGCAGTGGACCCGGGACAGGGTCTGGAAACACCATATATTTT.

The V gene is TRBV21-1, the J gene TRBJ2-7; whether TRBD2, the table's D call, matches the DNA was not checked. TRBV21-1 is annotated as a pseudogene. This CDR3 region has 14 residues. This CDR3 is CASPLGAGGYEQYF. CDR3 coding DNA: TGTGCCAGCCCCTTGGGGGCGGGAGGGTACGAGCAGTACTTC.

The V and J genes are TRBV18 and TRBJ1-3; D is perhaps TRBD1 (5 bases). V was trimmed by 3 bases and J by 4 bases, leaving 13 bases between them. From germline, CDR1 is KGHSH and CDR2 LQKENI. This CDR3 contains 15 residues. CDR3 nucleotide sequence: TGTGCCAGCTCACCTGGCGGGGGAGCCGGAAACACCATATATTTT. This encodes CASSPGGGAGNTIYF.

In DNA, the CDR3 is TGTGCCAGCAGCCCAGGTCTCGGCTACACCTTC. The encoded protein is CASSPGLGYTF. J is TRBJ1-2 and V is TRBV9; D ambiguous. Germline V gives CDR1 SGDLS, CDR2 YYNGEE. The V gene lost 4 bases and the J gene lost 8 bases, with 9 bases spanning the gap. CDR3 length: 11 amino acids.

This chain connects TRBV29-1 to TRBJ2-3, with 10 positions matching TRBD2. This CDR3 spans 15 amino acids. V trimming: 7 bases; J trimming: 0 bases; junction bases outside the gene matches: 7. Germline CDR1 SQVTM, CDR2 ANQGSEA. Here the CDR3 reads CSAHTGLASTDTQYF. The CDR3 coding sequence is TGCAGCGCCCACACGGGACTAGCGAGCACAGATACGCAGTATTTT.

The V gene is TRBV9, the J gene TRBJ1-2, with a weak D call TRBD1 (5 bases). The V end lost 3 bases, the J end lost 1 base, and 16 bases lay between the germline ends. In germline, CDR1 is SGDLS, CDR2 YYNGEE. This CDR3 comprises 16 residues. The CDR3 DNA follows: TGTGCCAGCAGCGATAGTGGAGTGGGGGGTAACTATGGCTACACCTTC. This sequence encodes CASSDSGVGGNYGYTF.

The chain uses TRBV5-1 and TRBJ1-1; 9 bases are shared with TRBD1. The CDR3 runs 13 residues. Germline V gives CDR1 SGHRS, CDR2 YFSETQ. The V gene end was trimmed by 4 bases and the J gene end by 10 bases; junction bases not matched to a gene: 8. The CDR3 bases are TGCGCCAGCAGCCCAACAGGGGGCGAAGGAGCTTTCTTT. Residues: CASSPTGGEGAFF.

The V and J genes are TRBV30 and TRBJ2-3; 8 positions match TRBD2. The CDR3 loop spans 13 amino acids. CDR1 and CDR2 from the germline V gene are GTSNPN and SVGIG (reference sequence). The J segment lost 0 bases and the V segment lost 4 bases, leaving 0 bases of the junction unmatched. The CDR3 sequence is CAWTSGSTDTQYF. The CDR3 bases are TGTGCCTGGACTAGCGGGAGCACAGATACGCAGTATTTT. Supplemented by reference TRBV30 and TRBJ2-3, the full variable domain reads SQTIHQWPATLVQPVGSPLSLECTVEGTSNPNLYWYRQAAGRGLQLLFYSVGIGQISSEVPQNLSASRPQDRQFILSSKKLLLSDSGFYLCAWTSGSTDTQYFGPGTRLTVL.

The chain links TRBV15 to TRBJ2-2; no definite D call. Germline CDR1 reads LNHNV; CDR2 reads YYDKDF (reference sequence). The CDR3 length is 14 residues. Trimming pared 0 bases from V and 5 bases from J, leaving 7 bases between. CDR3 residues: CATSRDVGTGELFF. CDR3 bases: TGTGCCACCAGCAGAGATGTGGGGACCGGGGAGCTGTTTTTT.

The chain employs TRBV21-1 and TRBJ1-2; TRBD1, as called in the table, went unchecked against the DNA. TRBV21-1 is assigned pseudogene status. This CDR3 is built from 18 residues. The CDR3 DNA reads TGTGCCAGCAGCAAAGTACTTGGACAGGGCCGGACCCTATATGGCTACACCTTC. Amino acids: CASSKVLGQGRTLYGYTF.

The chain employs TRBV19 and TRBJ1-1; D is undetermined. Germline loops: CDR1 LNHDA, CDR2 SQIVND (reference sequence). This CDR3 region has 13 residues. V dropped 0 bases and J dropped 5 bases, with 7 bases sitting between them. CDR3 protein: CASSIDERTEAFF. DNA of the CDR3: TGTGCCAGTAGTATAGATGAGAGGACTGAAGCTTTCTTT.